Below, one T cell receptor (beta chain) is given with its context. The CDR3 totals 13 residues. Germline V gene data show CDR1 as MNHNS and CDR2 as SASEGT. V lost 8 bases to trimming and J lost 5 bases; unmatched junction nucleotides: 7. Sequencing used immunoSEQ multiplex PCR; TCRdb keeps in-frame clones, though not all of them. The sample yields approximately 22,000 clones, around 65% seen once. This specimen belongs to a study of sequential checkpoint blockade in melanoma. About the study: Maintenance nivolumab came after either treatment sequence.

Documented treatment: randomized to nivolumab then ipilimumab (arm A) or the reverse (arm B). J is TRBJ2-7 and V is TRBV6-1, with 9 bases fitting TRBD2. The specimen was CD8+ T cells sorted from blood (inferred from file names), collected from a patient given nivolumab and ipilimumab in sequence. This receptor was taken from a human donor with melanoma. For the CDR3, the DNA is TGTGCCAGCGACCAGCGGGGGGTGGACGAGCAGTACTTC. It specifies CASDQRGVDEQYF.